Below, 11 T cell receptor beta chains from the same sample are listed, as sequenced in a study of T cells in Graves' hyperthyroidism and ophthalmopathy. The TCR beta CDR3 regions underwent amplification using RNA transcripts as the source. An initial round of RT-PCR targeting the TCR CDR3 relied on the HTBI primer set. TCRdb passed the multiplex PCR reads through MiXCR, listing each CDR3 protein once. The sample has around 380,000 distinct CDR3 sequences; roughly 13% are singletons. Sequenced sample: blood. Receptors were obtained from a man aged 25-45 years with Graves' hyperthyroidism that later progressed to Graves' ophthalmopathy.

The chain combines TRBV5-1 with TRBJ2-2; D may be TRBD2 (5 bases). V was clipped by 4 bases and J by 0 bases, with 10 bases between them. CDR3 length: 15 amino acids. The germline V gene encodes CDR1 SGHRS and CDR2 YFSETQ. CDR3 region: CASSAGVSNTGELFF. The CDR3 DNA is TGCGCCAGCAGCGCGGGCGTTTCGAACACCGGGGAGCTGTTTTTT. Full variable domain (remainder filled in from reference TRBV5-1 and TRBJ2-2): KAGVTQTPRYLIKTRGQQVTLSCSPISGHRSVSWYQQTPGQGLQFLFEYFSETQRNKGNFPGRFSGRQFSNSRSEMNVSTLELGDSALYLCASSAGVSNTGELFFGEGSRLTVL.

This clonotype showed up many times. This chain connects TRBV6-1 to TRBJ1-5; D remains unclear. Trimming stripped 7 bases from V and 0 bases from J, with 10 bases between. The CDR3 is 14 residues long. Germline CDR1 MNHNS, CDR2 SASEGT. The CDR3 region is CASKAVRSNQPQHF. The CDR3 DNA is TGTGCCAGCAAAGCCGTCCGTAGCAATCAGCCCCAGCATTTT.

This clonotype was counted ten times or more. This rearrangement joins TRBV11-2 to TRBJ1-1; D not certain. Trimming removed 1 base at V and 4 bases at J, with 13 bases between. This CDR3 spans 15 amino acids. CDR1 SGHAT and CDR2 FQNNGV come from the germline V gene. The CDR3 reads CASSLGVGSTTEAFF. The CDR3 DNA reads TGTGCCAGCAGCTTAGGGGTAGGGAGTACCACTGAAGCTTTCTTT.

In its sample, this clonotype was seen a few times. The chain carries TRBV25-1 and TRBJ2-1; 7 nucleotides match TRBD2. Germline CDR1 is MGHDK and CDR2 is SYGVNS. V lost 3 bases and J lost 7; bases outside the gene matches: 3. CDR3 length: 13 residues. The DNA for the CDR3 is TGTGCCAGCAGTGAGGGAGGGAGGAATGAGCAGTTCTTC. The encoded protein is CASSEGGRNEQFF.

The CDR3, as DNA: TGCGCCAGCAGTGAGGACAGGGCAAACACCGGGGAGCTGTTTTTT. Amino acids: CASSEDRANTGELFF. The chain is built from TRBV10-1 and TRBJ2-2; 7 bases map to TRBD1. The CDR3 loop spans 15 amino acids. Per germline, CDR1 WNHNN and CDR2 SYGVQD (reference sequence). The ends lost 2 bases at V and 2 bases at J; junction bases unmatched: 2.

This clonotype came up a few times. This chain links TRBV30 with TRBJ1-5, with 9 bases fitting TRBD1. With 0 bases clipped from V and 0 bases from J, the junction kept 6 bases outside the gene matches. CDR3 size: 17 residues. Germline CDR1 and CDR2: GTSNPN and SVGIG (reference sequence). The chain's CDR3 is CAWSVRTGDYSNQPQHF. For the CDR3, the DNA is TGTGCCTGGAGTGTAAGGACAGGGGATTATAGCAATCAGCCCCAGCATTTT.

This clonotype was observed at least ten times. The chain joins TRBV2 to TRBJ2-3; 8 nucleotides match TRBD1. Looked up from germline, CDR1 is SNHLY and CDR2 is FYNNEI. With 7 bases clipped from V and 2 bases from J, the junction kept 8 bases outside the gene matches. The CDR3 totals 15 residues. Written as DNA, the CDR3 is TGTGCCAGCACCGGGACAGGTCCTATCACAGATACGCAGTATTTT. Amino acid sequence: CASTGTGPITDTQYF.

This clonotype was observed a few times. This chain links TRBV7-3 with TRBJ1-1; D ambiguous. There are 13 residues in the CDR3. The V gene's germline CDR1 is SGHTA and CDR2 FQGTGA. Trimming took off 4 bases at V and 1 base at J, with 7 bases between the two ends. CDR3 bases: TGTGCCAGCAGCTGGGGTACGAACACTGAAGCTTTCTTT. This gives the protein CASSWGTNTEAFF.

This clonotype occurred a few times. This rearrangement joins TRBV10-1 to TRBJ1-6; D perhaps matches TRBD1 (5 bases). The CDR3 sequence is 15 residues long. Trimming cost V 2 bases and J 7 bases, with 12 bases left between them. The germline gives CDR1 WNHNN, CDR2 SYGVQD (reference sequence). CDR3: CASSEGQGENSPLHF. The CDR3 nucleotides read TGCGCCAGCAGTGAGGGGCAGGGAGAGAATTCACCCCTCCACTTT.

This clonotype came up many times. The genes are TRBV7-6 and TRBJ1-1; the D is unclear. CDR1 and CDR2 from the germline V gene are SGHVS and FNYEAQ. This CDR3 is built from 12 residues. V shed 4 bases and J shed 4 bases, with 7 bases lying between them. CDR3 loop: CASSSPGTEAFF. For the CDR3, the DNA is TGTGCCAGCAGCTCCCCCGGCACTGAAGCTTTCTTT.

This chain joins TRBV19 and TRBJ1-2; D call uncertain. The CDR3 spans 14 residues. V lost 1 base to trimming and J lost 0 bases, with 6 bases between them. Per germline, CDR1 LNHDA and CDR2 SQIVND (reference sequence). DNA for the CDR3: TGTGCCAGTAGTATAGGACAACCTAACTATGGCTACACCTTC. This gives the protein CASSIGQPNYGYTF.